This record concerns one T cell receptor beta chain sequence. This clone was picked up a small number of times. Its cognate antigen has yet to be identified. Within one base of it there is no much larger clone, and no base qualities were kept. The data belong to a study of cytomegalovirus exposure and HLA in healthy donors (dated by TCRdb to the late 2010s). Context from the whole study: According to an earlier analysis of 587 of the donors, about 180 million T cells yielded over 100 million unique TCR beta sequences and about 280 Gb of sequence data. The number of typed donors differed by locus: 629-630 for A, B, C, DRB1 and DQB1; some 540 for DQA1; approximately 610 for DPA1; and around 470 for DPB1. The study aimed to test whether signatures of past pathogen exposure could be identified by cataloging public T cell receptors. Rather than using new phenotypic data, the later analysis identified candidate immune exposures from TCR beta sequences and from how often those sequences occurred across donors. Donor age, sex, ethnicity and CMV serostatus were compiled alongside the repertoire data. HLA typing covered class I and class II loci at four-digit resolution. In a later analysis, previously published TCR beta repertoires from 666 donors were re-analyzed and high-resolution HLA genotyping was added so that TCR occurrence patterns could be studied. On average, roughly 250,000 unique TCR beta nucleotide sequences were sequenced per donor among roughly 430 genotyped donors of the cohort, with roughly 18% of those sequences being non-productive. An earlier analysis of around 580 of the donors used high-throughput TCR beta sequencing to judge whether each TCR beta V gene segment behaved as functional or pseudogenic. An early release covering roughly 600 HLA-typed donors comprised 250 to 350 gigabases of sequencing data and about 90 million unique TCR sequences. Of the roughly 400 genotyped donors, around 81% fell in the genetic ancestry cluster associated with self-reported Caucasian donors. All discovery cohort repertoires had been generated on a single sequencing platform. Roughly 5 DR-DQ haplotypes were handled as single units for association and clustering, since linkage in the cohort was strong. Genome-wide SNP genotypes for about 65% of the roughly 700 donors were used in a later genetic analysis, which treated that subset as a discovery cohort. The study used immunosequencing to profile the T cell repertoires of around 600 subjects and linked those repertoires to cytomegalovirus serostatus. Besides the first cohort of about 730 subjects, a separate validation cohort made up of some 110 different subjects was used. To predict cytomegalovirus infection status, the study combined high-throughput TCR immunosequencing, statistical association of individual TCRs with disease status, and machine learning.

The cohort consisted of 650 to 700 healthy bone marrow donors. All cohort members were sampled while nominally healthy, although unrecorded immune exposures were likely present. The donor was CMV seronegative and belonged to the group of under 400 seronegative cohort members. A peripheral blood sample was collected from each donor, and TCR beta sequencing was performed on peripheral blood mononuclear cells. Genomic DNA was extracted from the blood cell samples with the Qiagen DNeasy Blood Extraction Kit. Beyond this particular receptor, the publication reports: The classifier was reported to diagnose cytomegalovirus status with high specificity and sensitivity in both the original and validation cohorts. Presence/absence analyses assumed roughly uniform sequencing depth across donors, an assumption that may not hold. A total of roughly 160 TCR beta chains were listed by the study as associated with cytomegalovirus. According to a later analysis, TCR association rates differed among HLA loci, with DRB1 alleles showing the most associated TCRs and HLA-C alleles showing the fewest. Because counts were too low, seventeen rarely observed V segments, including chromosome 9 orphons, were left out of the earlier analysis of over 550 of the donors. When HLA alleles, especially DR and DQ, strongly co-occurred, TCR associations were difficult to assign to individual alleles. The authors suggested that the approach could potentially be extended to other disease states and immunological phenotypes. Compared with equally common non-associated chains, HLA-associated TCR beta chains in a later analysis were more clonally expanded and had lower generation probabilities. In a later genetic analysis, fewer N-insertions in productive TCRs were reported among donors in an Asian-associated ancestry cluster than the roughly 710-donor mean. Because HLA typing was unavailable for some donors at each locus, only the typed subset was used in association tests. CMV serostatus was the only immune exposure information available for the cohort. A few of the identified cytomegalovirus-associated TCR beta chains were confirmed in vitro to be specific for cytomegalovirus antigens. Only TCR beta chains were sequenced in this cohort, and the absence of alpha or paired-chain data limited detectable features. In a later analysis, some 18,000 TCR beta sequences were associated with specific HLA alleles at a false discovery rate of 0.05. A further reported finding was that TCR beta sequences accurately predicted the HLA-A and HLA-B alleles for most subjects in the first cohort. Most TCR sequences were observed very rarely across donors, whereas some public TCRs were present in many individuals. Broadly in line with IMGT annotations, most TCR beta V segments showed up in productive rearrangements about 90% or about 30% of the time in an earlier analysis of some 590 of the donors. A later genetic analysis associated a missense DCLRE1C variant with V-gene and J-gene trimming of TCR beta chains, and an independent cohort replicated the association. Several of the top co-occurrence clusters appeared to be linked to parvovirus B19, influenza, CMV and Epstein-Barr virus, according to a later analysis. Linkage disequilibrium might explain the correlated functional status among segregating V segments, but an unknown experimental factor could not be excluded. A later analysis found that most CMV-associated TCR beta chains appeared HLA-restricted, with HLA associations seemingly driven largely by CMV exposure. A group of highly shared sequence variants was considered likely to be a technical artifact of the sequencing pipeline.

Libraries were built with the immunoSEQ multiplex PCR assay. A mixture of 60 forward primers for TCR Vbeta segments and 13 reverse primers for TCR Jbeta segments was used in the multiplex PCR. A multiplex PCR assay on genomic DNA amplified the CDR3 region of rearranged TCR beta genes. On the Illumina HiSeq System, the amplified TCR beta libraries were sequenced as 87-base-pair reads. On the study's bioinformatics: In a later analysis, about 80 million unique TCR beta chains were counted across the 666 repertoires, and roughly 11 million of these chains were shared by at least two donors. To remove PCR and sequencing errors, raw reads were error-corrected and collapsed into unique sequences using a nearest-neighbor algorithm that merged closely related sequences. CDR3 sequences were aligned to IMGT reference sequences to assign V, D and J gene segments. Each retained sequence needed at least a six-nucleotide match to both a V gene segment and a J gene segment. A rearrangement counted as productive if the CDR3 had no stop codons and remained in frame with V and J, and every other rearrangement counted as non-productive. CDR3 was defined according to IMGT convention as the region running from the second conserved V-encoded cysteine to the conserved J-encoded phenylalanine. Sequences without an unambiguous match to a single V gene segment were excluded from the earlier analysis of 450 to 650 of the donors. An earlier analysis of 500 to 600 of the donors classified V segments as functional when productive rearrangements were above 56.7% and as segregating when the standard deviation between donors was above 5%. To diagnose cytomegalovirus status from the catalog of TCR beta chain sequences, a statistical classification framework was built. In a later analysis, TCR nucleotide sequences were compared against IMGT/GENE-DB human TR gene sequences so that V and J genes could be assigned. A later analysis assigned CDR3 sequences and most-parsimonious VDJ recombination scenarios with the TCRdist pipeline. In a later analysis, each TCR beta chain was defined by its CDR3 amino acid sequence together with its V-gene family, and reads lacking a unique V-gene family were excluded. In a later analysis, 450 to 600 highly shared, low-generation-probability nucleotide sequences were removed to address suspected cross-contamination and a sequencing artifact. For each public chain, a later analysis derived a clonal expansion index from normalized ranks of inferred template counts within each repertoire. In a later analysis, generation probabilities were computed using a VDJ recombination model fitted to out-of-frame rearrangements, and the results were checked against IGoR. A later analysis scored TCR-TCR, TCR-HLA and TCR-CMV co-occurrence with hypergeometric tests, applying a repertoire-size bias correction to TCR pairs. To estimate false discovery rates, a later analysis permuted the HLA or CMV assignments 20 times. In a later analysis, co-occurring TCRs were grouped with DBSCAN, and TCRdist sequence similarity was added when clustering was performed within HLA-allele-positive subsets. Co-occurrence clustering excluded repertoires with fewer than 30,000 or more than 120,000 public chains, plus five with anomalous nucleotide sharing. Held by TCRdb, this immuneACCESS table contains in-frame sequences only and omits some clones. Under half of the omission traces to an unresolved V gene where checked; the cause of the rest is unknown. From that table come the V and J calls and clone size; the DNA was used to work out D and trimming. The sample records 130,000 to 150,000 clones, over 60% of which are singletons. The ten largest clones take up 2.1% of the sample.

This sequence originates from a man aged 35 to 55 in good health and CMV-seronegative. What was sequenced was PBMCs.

The nucleotide sequence is TGTGCCAGCAGTTTAACCCTAGCGGGGGCCTCCTACGAGCAGTACTTC. Its translation reads: CASSLTLAGASYEQYF. Recombination connected TRBV6-5 to TRBJ2-7, and TRBD2 aligns with 10 junction nucleotides. The germline V gene specifies MNHEY as CDR1 and SVGAGI as CDR2. V is pruned by 4 bases and J by 0 bases, leaving 6 bases of the junction without a gene match. The CDR3, from cysteine to phenylalanine, totals 16 residues. Only the CDR3 DNA is retained, 48 bases long and in frame from the first base.